The 30 T cell receptor beta chains below come from one sample, sequenced in a study of OX40 agonist ivuxolimab in advanced cancers. Repertoires were generated with immunoSEQ multiplex PCR, while TCRdb's copy carries only in-frame clones and drops some. This sample has about 93,000 clones, with roughly 94% found just once. Sample: CD4+ or CD8+ T cells sorted from blood, taken in a trial of the OX40 agonist ivuxolimab. The receptors originated from an adult with an advanced solid tumor such as melanoma, head and neck, liver or kidney cancer.

The chain couples TRBV2 to TRBJ2-7, with D tentatively TRBD2 (5 bases). Trimming stripped 7 bases from V and 3 bases from J, with 13 bases between. The CDR3 length is 13 residues. Germline CDR1 is SNHLY and CDR2 is FYNNEI. The CDR3 sequence is CASTKFGDYEQYF. In nucleotides, the CDR3 is TGTGCCAGCACCAAGTTCGGGGACTACGAGCAGTACTTC.

This chain uses TRBV19 with TRBJ1-2; D possibly corresponds to TRBD1 (5 bases). Germline V gene data show CDR1 as LNHDA and CDR2 as SQIVND (reference sequence). The CDR3 has 12 residues. V shed 8 bases and J shed 8 bases, with 15 bases lying between them. CDR3 DNA sequence: TGTGCCAGTTTTATGGGGGGGACCGGCTACACCTTC. This codes for CASFMGGTGYTF.

The genes are TRBV19 and TRBJ1-5; D is unclear. CDR3 length: 16 amino acids. V was shortened by 3 bases and J by 0 bases, with 12 bases between the two germline ends. Looked up from germline, CDR1 is LNHDA and CDR2 is SQIVND (reference sequence). This chain's CDR3 is CASSISGYYSNQPQHF. The CDR3 bases are TGTGCCAGTAGTATTTCAGGATATTATAGCAATCAGCCCCAGCATTTT.

The chain recombines TRBV7-6 with TRBJ2-1; the match to TRBD1 covers 8 bases. The V gene end was trimmed by 1 base and the J gene end by 0 bases; junction bases not matched to a gene: 2. The CDR3 has 16 residues. CDR1 SGHVS and CDR2 FNYEAQ come from the germline V gene. CDR3: CASSLGTGSSYNEQFF. In DNA form, the CDR3 reads TGTGCCAGCAGCTTAGGGACAGGGAGCTCCTACAATGAGCAGTTCTTC.

The chain is built from TRBV19 and TRBJ1-1; no clear D gene. CDR3 length equals 12 residues. V gave up 6 bases and J gave up 6 bases, with 11 bases separating them. Germline V gene sequence: CDR1 LNHDA, CDR2 SQIVND (reference sequence). Here the CDR3 DNA reads TGTGCCAGTAGCGTAGTGAATTCTGAAGCTTTCTTT. Translated: CASSVVNSEAFF.

This chain connects TRBV6-1 to TRBJ2-7; D perhaps matches TRBD2 (5 bases). The CDR3 totals 14 residues. The germline CDR1 and CDR2 sequences are MNHNS and SASEGT. Trimming took 5 bases from V and 2 from J, leaving 13 bases between them. CDR3: CASSPPGFAYEQYF. For the CDR3, the DNA is TGTGCCAGCAGTCCTCCGGGATTCGCCTACGAGCAGTACTTC.

The chain joins TRBV10-3 to TRBJ2-1; TRBD2 matches at 13 bases. J was trimmed by 6 bases and V by 3 bases; bases with no gene match: 11. Germline V gene sequence: CDR1 ENHRY, CDR2 SYGVKD. This CDR3 has 18 amino acids. CDR3 in DNA: TGTGCCATCAGTGAATCTTCGACTAGCGGGGGGATTCCCAATGAGCAGTTCTTC. Its translation is CAISESSTSGGIPNEQFF.

The J gene is TRBJ2-3, the V gene TRBV25-1, with 7 bases identical to TRBD2. Germline CDR1 reads MGHDK; CDR2 reads SYGVNS. The CDR3 totals 15 residues. V lost 4 bases and J lost 1; bases outside the gene matches: 5. The CDR3 region is CASSGLAEGTDTQYF. CDR3 bases: TGTGCCAGCAGTGGGCTAGCGGAGGGCACAGATACGCAGTATTTT.

V is TRBV2 and J is TRBJ2-7; possible D gene TRBD2, 5 bases. The V gene's germline CDR1 is SNHLY and CDR2 FYNNEI. Trimming left V 6 bases short and J 1 base short, with 16 bases between. The CDR3 totals 15 residues. CDR3 bases: TGTGCCAGCAGCCCAAATGGGGAGTCTTCCTACGAGCAGTACTTC. Translation gives CASSPNGESSYEQYF.

The chain uses TRBV27 and TRBJ1-1, with a weak D call TRBD1 (5 bases). CDR1 and CDR2 from the germline V gene are MNHEY and SMNVEV (reference sequence). The V end was cut by 8 bases, the J end by 5 bases, with 9 bases between. CDR3 size: 11 residues. The CDR3 loop is CASSKGTEAFF. For the CDR3, the DNA is TGTGCCAGCTCCAAGGGGACTGAAGCTTTCTTT.

This chain connects TRBV11-2 to TRBJ2-3; the D gene is possibly TRBD1 (5 bases). V was shortened by 1 base and J by 0 bases, with 5 bases between the two germline ends. Per germline, CDR1 SGHAT and CDR2 FQNNGV. The CDR3 consists of 14 residues. As DNA, the CDR3 is TGTGCCAGCAGCTTAGGACAGAGCACAGATACGCAGTATTTT. Translating it yields CASSLGQSTDTQYF.

The V and J genes are TRBV19 and TRBJ2-7; perhaps TRBD2 as D (6 bases). CDR3 size: 14 residues. Germline CDR1 and CDR2: LNHDA and SQIVND (reference sequence). V shed 5 bases and J shed 2 bases, with 13 bases lying between them. The CDR3, as DNA: TGTGCCAGTAGTTCCCGACTAGATCCCTACGAGCAGTACTTC. Translating it yields CASSSRLDPYEQYF.

The V gene is TRBV28, the J gene TRBJ1-2, with 7 nucleotides matching TRBD1. V dropped 5 bases and J dropped 4; count of bases not matched to a gene: 7. Per the germline V gene, CDR1 is MDHEN and CDR2 is SYDVKM. The CDR3 spans 14 residues. The CDR3 DNA reads TGTGCCAGCAGTCTACCGGGACAGACCTATGGCTACACCTTC. Translation: CASSLPGQTYGYTF.

The chain uses TRBV5-1 and TRBJ2-2; the D is unclear. The V end lost 0 bases, the J end lost 5 bases, and 11 bases lay between the germline ends. There are 15 residues in the CDR3. Germline-derived CDR1 and CDR2 are SGHRS and YFSETQ. CDR3 coding DNA: TGCGCCAGCAGCTTGGCCGAGGTGGTGACCGGGGAGCTGTTTTTT. It translates to CASSLAEVVTGELFF.

The rearrangement joins TRBV14 to TRBJ2-1; 11 bases match TRBD2. The length of the CDR3 is 19 residues. The germline gives CDR1 SGHDN, CDR2 FVKESK. Trimming took 0 bases from V and 4 from J; bases not matched to a gene: 11. Written as DNA, the CDR3 is TGTGCCAGCAGCCAAGATTTTAGGGCTAGCGGGAGGTCTTACAATGAGCAGTTCTTC. It yields the protein CASSQDFRASGRSYNEQFF.

The V gene is TRBV27, the J gene TRBJ1-4; D unclear. V was trimmed by 2 bases and J by 7 bases, leaving 11 bases between them. The CDR3 contains 14 residues. The germline CDR1 and CDR2 sequences are MNHEY and SMNVEV (reference sequence). In DNA form, the CDR3 reads TGTGCCAGCAGTTTACTAGGAAGGAGTGAAAAACTGTTTTTT. Translating gives CASSLLGRSEKLFF.

The rearrangement links TRBV7-9 to TRBJ2-7; D gene unclear. Trimming removed 5 bases at V and 5 bases at J, with 7 bases between. Germline V gene lookup returns CDR1 SEHNR and CDR2 FQNEAQ (reference sequence). The CDR3 runs to 11 residues. CDR3 coding DNA: TGTGCCAGCAGCATCGGCCACGAGCAGTACTTC. Its translation is CASSIGHEQYF.

The rearrangement links TRBV28 to TRBJ2-7; 10 nucleotides match TRBD1. The V segment lost 6 bases and the J segment 2 bases; nucleotides outside the gene matches: 7. In germline, CDR1 is MDHEN, CDR2 SYDVKM. The CDR3 consists of 15 residues. The CDR3 here is CASRPDRGLPYEQYF. The CDR3 bases are TGTGCCAGCAGACCTGACAGGGGGCTCCCCTACGAGCAGTACTTC.

CDR3 loop: CASSPQGAGGRFTYEQYF. Here the CDR3 DNA reads TGTGCCAGCTCACCCCAGGGGGCAGGTGGGAGGTTTACCTACGAGCAGTACTTC. The chain combines TRBV18 with TRBJ2-7; the match to TRBD1 covers 8 bases. In germline, CDR1 is KGHSH, CDR2 LQKENI. V shed 3 bases, J shed 2 bases, and the junction held 15 bases outside the gene matches. The CDR3 covers 18 residues.

This chain links TRBV19 with TRBJ1-5; no clear D. Germline V gene lookup returns CDR1 LNHDA and CDR2 SQIVND (reference sequence). Trimming left V 5 bases short and J 0 bases short, with 8 bases between. The CDR3 spans 14 residues. The CDR3 reads CASSPVLSNQPQHF. CDR3 coding DNA: TGTGCCAGTAGTCCAGTCCTTAGCAATCAGCCCCAGCATTTT. The full variable domain, with the rest looked up from reference TRBV19 and TRBJ1-5, is DGGITQSPKYLFRKEGQNVTLSCEQNLNHDAMYWYRQDPGQGLRLIYYSQIVNDFQKGDIAEGYSVSREKKESFPLTVTSAQKNPTAFYLCASSPVLSNQPQHFGDGTRLSIL.

The gene calls are TRBV19 and TRBJ2-5, with D perhaps given as TRBD1 or TRBD2 (5 bases each). The CDR3 contains 13 residues. Germline V lookup: CDR1 LNHDA, CDR2 SQIVND (reference sequence). Trimming stripped 6 bases from V and 4 bases from J, with 12 bases between. The CDR3 protein is CASSGIGAETQYF. In DNA form, the CDR3 reads TGTGCCAGTAGCGGGATTGGGGCAGAGACCCAGTACTTC.

This chain connects TRBV6-5 to TRBJ2-7, with D unclear. The CDR3 covers 13 residues. The V gene lost 2 bases and the J gene lost 5 bases, with 10 bases spanning the gap. CDR1 and CDR2 from the germline V gene are MNHEY and SVGAGI. Here the CDR3 DNA reads TGTGCCAGCAGTTACCTGGGTGAGGACGAGCAGTACTTC. Amino acids: CASSYLGEDEQYF.

In its sample, this clone is medium-sized. The chain recombines TRBV27 with TRBJ1-2; TRBD1 matches 9 bases. The CDR3 is 16 amino acids. The V gene end was trimmed by 1 base and the J gene end by 7 bases; junction bases not matched to a gene: 10. The V gene's germline CDR1 is MNHEY and CDR2 SMNVEV (reference sequence). The CDR3 is CASSLLGTTGGAGYTF. The CDR3 region has the DNA TGTGCCAGCAGTTTATTGGGGACGACAGGGGGTGCTGGCTACACCTTC.

The chain combines TRBV28 with TRBJ2-7, with D maybe TRBD1 (5 bases). With 6 bases removed from V and 4 bases from J, the gap between germline ends came to 16 bases. In germline, CDR1 is MDHEN, CDR2 SYDVKM. The CDR3 is 14 residues long. CDR3 nucleotides: TGTGCCAGCAGCTACGACAGAACTTTGTACGAGCAGTACTTC. It specifies CASSYDRTLYEQYF. Supplemented by reference TRBV28 and TRBJ2-7, the full variable domain reads DVKVTQSSRYLVKRTGEKVFLECVQDMDHENMFWYRQDPGLGLRLIYFSYDVKMKEKGDIPEGYSVSREKKERFSLILESASTNQTSMYLCASSYDRTLYEQYFGPGTRLTVT.

The CDR3 region has the DNA TGTGCCAGCAGCTTAGGGGGCGGGGCGGCGAACACCGGGGAGCTGTTTTTT. Translation: CASSLGGGAANTGELFF. This chain uses TRBV11-2 with TRBJ2-2, with TRBD2 as a possible D gene (6 bases). V was cut by 1 base and J by 0 bases, with 12 bases left in between. This CDR3 comprises 17 residues. Per germline, CDR1 SGHAT and CDR2 FQNNGV.

This chain connects TRBV5-4 to TRBJ2-1, with no clear D. The CDR3 has 12 residues. Deletions cut 3 bases from V and 10 bases from J, with 11 bases between. Germline V gene data show CDR1 as SGHNT and CDR2 as YYREEE (reference sequence). The CDR3, as DNA: TGTGCCAGCAGCTCGGGTCTCGGAGAGCAGTTCTTC. Protein: CASSSGLGEQFF.

The V and J genes are TRBV20-1 and TRBJ2-1; no definite D call. The CDR3 is made up of 10 amino acids. Germline CDR1 and CDR2: DFQATT and SNEGSKA (reference sequence). V shed 6 bases and J shed 5 bases, with 5 bases lying between them. Written as DNA, the CDR3 is TGCAGTGCGCTGAACAATGAGCAGTTCTTC. This gives the protein CSALNNEQFF.

The CDR3 nucleotides are TGTGCCAGCAGTAAGGGGGCAGGGGGTAGCAATCAGCCCCAGCATTTT. Protein sequence: CASSKGAGGSNQPQHF. This chain connects TRBV9 to TRBJ1-5, with TRBD1 matching 7 bases. This CDR3 has 16 amino acids. After removal of 5 bases from V and 0 bases from J, the junction contained 8 bases not matched to a gene. The germline CDR1 and CDR2 sequences are SGDLS and YYNGEE.

J is TRBJ1-6 and V is TRBV9; 9 bases are shared with TRBD1. The CDR3 totals 14 residues. V was pared by 4 bases and J by 10 bases, with 6 bases of the junction left unmatched. Germline V CDR1 and CDR2: SGDLS, YYNGEE. CDR3 coding DNA: TGTGCCAGCAGCCTGACAGGGGGGAGCTCACCCCTCCACTTT. It translates to CASSLTGGSSPLHF. Drawing the rest from reference TRBV9 and TRBJ1-6, the complete variable domain is DSGVTQTPKHLITATGQRVTLRCSPRSGDLSVYWYQQSLDQGLQFLIQYYNGEERAKGNILERFSAQQFPDLHSELNLSSLELGDSALYFCASSLTGGSSPLHFGNGTRLTVT.

The V and J genes are TRBV7-2 and TRBJ1-1; D gene unclear. V was shortened by 1 base and J by 0 bases, with 6 bases between the two germline ends. The CDR3 runs to 14 residues. Germline loops: CDR1 SGHTA, CDR2 FQGNSA. This CDR3 reads CASSLGVLNTEAFF. The DNA of the CDR3 is TGTGCCAGCAGCTTAGGGGTCCTGAACACTGAAGCTTTCTTT.